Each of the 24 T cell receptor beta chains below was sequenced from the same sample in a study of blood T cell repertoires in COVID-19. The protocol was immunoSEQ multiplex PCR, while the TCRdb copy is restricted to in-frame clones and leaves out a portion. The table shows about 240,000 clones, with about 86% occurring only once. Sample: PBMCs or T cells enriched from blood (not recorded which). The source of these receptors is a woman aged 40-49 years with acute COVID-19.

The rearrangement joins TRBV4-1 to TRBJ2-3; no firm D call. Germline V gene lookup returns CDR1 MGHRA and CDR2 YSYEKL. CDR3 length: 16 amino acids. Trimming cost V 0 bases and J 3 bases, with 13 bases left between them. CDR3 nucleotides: TGCGCCAGCAGCCAAGATTCGGCAGGCTGGACAGATACGCAGTATTTT. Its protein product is CASSQDSAGWTDTQYF.

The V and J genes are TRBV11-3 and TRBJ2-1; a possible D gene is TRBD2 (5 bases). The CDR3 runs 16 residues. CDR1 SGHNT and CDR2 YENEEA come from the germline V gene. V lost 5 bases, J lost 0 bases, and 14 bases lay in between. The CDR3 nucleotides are TGTGCCAGCAGCCCAGAGGGTTACAGCTCCTACAATGAGCAGTTCTTC. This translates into CASSPEGYSSYNEQFF.

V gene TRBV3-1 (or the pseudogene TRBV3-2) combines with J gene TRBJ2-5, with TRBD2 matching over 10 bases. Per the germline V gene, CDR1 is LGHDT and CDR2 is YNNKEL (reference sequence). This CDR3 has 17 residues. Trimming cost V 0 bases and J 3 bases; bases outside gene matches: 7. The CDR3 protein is CASSQDLSLAGEETQYF. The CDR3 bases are TGTGCCAGCAGCCAAGATCTCAGTCTAGCGGGAGAAGAGACCCAGTACTTC.

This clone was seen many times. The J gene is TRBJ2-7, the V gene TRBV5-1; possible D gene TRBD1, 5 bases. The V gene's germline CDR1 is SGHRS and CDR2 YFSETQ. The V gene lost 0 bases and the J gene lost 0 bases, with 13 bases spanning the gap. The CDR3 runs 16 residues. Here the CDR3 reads CASSLGTGADSYEQYF. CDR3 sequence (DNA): TGCGCCAGCAGCTTGGGTACAGGTGCCGACTCCTACGAGCAGTACTTC.

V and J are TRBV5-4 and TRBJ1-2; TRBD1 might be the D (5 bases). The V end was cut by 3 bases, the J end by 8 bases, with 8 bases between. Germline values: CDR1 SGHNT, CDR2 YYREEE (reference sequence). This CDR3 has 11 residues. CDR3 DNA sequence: TGTGCCAGCAGCTCAAGGACAGGCTACACCTTC. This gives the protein CASSSRTGYTF.

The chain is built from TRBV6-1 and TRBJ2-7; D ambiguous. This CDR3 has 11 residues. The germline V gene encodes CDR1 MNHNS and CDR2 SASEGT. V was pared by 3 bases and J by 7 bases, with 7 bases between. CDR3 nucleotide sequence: TGTGCCAGCAGTGAGCCAGTTGAGCAGTACTTC. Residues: CASSEPVEQYF.

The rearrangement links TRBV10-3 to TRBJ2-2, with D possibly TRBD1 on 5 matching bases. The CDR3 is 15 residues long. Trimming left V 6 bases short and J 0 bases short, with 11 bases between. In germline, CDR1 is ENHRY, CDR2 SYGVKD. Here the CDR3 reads CAISRTPTNTGELFF. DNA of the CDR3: TGTGCCATCAGCAGGACACCGACGAACACCGGGGAGCTGTTTTTT.

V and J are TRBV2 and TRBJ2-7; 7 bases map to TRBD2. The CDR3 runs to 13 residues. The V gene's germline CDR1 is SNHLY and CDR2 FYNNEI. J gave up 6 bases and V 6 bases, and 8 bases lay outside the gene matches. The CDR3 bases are TGTGCCAGCAGCAGACTAGCTGCTATCGAGCAGTACTTC. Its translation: CASSRLAAIEQYF.

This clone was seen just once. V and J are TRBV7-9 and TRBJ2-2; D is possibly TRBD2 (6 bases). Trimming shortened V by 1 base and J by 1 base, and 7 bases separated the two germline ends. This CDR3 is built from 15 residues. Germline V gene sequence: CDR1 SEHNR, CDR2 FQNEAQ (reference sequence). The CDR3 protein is CASSLVEGNTGELFF. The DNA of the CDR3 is TGTGCCAGCAGCTTAGTGGAGGGGAACACCGGGGAGCTGTTTTTT.

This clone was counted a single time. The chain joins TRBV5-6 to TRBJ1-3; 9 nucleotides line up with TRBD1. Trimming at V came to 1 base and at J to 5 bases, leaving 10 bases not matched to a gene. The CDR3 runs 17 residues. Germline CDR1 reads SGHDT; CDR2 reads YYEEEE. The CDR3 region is CASSLTPGTGMRNTIYF. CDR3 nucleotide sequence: TGTGCCAGCAGCTTGACCCCCGGGACAGGGATGAGAAACACCATATATTTT.

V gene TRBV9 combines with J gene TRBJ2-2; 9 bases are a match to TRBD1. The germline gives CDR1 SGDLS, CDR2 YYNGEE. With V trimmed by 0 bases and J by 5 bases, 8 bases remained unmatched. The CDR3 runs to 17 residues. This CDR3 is CASSVALTGGQTGELFF. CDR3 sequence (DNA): TGTGCCAGCAGCGTAGCTTTGACAGGGGGTCAGACCGGGGAGCTGTTTTTT.

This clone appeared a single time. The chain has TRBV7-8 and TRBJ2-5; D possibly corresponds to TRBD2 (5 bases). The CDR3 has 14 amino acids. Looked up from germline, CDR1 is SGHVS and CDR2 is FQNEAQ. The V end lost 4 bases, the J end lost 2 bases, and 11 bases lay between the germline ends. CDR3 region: CASSYRWRQETQYF. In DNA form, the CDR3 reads TGTGCCAGCAGCTACCGTTGGAGGCAAGAGACCCAGTACTTC.

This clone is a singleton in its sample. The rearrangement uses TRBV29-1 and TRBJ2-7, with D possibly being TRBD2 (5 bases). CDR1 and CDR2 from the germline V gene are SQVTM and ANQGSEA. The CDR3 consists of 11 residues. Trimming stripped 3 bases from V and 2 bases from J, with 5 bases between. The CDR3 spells CSVEEAYEQYF. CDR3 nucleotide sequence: TGCAGCGTTGAGGAGGCCTACGAGCAGTACTTC.

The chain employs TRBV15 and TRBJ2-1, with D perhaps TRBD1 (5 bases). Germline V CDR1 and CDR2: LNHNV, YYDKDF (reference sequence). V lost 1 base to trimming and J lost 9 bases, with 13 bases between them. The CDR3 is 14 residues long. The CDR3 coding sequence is TGTGCCACCAGCAGAGGCAAGGGGAAAGGTGAGCAGTTCTTC. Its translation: CATSRGKGKGEQFF.

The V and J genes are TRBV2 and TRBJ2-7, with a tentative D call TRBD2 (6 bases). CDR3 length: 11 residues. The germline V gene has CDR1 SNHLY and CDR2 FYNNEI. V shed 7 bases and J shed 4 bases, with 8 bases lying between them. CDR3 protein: CASTSAYEQYF. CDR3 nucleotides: TGTGCCAGCACTAGCGCGTACGAGCAGTACTTC.

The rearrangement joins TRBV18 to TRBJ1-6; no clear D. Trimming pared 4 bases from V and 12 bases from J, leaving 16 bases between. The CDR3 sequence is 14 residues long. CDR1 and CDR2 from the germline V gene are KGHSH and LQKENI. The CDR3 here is CASSRSEGTEPLHF. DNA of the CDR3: TGTGCCAGCTCACGGAGTGAGGGTACGGAACCCCTCCACTTT.

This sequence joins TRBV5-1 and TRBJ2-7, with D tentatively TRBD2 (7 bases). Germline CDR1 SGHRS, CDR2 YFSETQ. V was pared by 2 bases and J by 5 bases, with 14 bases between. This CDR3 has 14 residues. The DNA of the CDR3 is TGCGCCAGCAGCTTCGGGGAGGGGGTCGACGAGCAGTACTTC. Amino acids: CASSFGEGVDEQYF.

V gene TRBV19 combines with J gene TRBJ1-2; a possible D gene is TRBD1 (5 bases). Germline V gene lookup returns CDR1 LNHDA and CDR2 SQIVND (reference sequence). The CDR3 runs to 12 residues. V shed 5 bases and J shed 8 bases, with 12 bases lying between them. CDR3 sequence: CASSFRQNGYTF. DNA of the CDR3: TGTGCCAGTAGTTTCAGACAGAACGGCTACACCTTC.

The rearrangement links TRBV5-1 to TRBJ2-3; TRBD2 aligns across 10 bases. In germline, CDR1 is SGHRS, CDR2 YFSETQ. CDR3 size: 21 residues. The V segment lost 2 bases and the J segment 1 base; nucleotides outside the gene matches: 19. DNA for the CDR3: TGCGCCAGCAGCTTAGCTCTCTCCCAGGGGCCCCTAGCGGGAGGCACAGATACGCAGTATTTT. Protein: CASSLALSQGPLAGGTDTQYF.

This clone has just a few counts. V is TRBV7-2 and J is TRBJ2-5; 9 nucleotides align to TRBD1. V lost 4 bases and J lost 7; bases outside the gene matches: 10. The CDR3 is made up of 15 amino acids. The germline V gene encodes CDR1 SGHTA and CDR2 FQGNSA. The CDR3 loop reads CASSSRDRVLVTQYF. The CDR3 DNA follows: TGTGCCAGCAGCTCCCGGGACAGGGTTTTGGTGACCCAGTACTTC.

The CDR3 reads CASSSTGGNSYEQYF. In DNA, the CDR3 is TGTGCCAGCAGCTCAACAGGGGGGAACTCCTACGAGCAGTACTTC. The chain couples TRBV7-9 to TRBJ2-7; 8 nucleotides align to TRBD1. There are 15 residues in the CDR3. With V trimmed by 4 bases and J by 0 bases, 5 bases remained unmatched. CDR1 is SEHNR, CDR2 FQNEAQ, per germline (reference sequence).

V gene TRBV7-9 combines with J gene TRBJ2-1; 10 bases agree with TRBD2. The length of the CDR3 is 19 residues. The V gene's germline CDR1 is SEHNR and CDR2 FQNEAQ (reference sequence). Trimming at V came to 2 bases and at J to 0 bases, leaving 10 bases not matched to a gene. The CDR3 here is CASSLKSASGRASYNEQFF. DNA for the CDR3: TGTGCCAGCAGCTTAAAATCCGCAAGCGGGAGGGCCTCCTACAATGAGCAGTTCTTC.

Written as DNA, the CDR3 is TGCGCCAGCAGCTTGGTAGCGGGAGGTTCTGGGGAGCTGTTTTTT. This codes for CASSLVAGGSGELFF. This chain uses TRBV5-1 with TRBJ2-2; 10 positions match TRBD2. CDR1 and CDR2 from the germline V gene are SGHRS and YFSETQ. The CDR3 spans 15 residues. V lost 0 bases, J lost 8 bases, and 4 bases stayed unmatched.

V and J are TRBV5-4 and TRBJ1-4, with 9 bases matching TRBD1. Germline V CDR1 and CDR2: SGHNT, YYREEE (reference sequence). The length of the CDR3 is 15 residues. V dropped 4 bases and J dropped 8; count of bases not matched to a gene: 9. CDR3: CASSNHRGQGEKLFF. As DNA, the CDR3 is TGTGCCAGCAGCAACCACAGGGGGCAAGGCGAAAAACTGTTTTTT.